The sequence of this T cell receptor beta chain was determined in a study of cytomegalovirus exposure and HLA in healthy donors. Regarding the study as a whole: For most TCR sequences rarity was the rule, although some public TCRs occurred in many donors.

Clones were read by immunoSEQ multiplex PCR, and TCRdb kept only the in-frame ones, dropping some. The sample has approximately 180,000 clones; roughly 82% are singletons. CDR1 and CDR2 from the germline V gene are MRHNA and SNTAGT. The V and J ends lost 8 bases and 2 bases, in that order; junction bases with no gene match: 7. The CDR3 spans 15 residues. Worth noting for this clone: Its target is unknown.

The origin of this receptor is a woman aged 18-35 years in good health and CMV-seronegative. The V gene is TRBV6-4, the J gene TRBJ2-2, with 8 positions matching TRBD1. Sequenced material: PBMCs. CDR3 region: CASGSGQGNTGELFF. The CDR3 DNA follows: TGTGCCAGCGGATCTGGACAGGGCAACACCGGGGAGCTGTTTTTT.